A single sample is the source of the 20 T cell receptor beta chains below, sequenced in a study of shared clonotypes between healthy human individuals (dated by TCRdb to 2018 to 2020). The library was obtained by the immunoSEQ multiplex PCR assay. TCRdb took over this immuneACCESS table, retaining in-frame rearrangements with V and J assigned. Such tables are incomplete; in checked studies, under half of the missing clones stem from an unresolved V gene, and the remainder is unexplained. In all, the sample holds roughly 500,000 clones, and about 96% of those were seen once. The ten largest make up less than 0.06% of the sample. Sequences were obtained from naive CD4+ T cells sorted from blood. The cell subset or site label on this specimen signifies: CD45RA+ positively selected. The source is a woman aged 25 to 39 in good health.

The V and J genes are TRBV18 and TRBJ2-7; D not certain. Trimming cost V 0 bases and J 4 bases, with 10 bases left between them. CDR1 KGHSH and CDR2 LQKENI come from the germline V gene. The CDR3 contains 14 residues. The CDR3 DNA follows: TGTGCCAGCTCACCACCGGCTGGAATTTACGAGCAGTACTTC. Protein product: CASSPPAGIYEQYF. Filled out from reference TRBV18 and TRBJ2-7, the complete variable domain reads NAGVMQNPRHLVRRRGQEARLRCSPMKGHSHVYWYRQLPEEGLKFMVYLQKENIIDESGMPKERFSAEFPKEGPSILRIQQVVRGDSAAYFCASSPPAGIYEQYFGPGTRLTVT.

This clone was seen only a few times. The rearrangement joins TRBV2 to TRBJ2-7; D unresolved. The CDR3 is made up of 12 amino acids. The V and J ends lost 3 bases and 4 bases respectively, with 7 bases between them. Germline values: CDR1 SNHLY, CDR2 FYNNEI. The CDR3 reads CASSEREYEQYF. The CDR3, as DNA: TGTGCCAGCAGTGAGCGCGAATACGAGCAGTACTTC.

This chain uses TRBV6-1 with TRBJ2-1; D uncertain. Germline loops: CDR1 MNHNS, CDR2 SASEGT. This CDR3 region has 14 residues. Deletions cut 1 base from V and 15 bases from J, with 19 bases between. The CDR3 is CASSEVGLGKRPFF. CDR3 nucleotides: TGTGCCAGCAGTGAAGTCGGCCTCGGAAAGAGGCCGTTCTTC.

This chain connects TRBV10-3 to TRBJ2-7, with D unresolved. The germline CDR1 and CDR2 sequences are ENHRY and SYGVKD. This CDR3 contains 16 residues. V lost 1 base, J lost 2 bases, and 15 bases lay in between. In nucleotides, the CDR3 is TGTGCCATCAGTGAGTTCGGAGCCAGTGGGCCCTACGAGCAGTACTTC. As protein: CAISEFGASGPYEQYF.

This sequence joins TRBV28 and TRBJ1-2; D is undetermined. V lost 6 bases, J lost 4 bases, and 9 bases lay in between. The germline V gene has CDR1 MDHEN and CDR2 SYDVKM. This CDR3 comprises 12 residues. The CDR3, as DNA: TGTGCCAGCAGAAAGACGGTCTATGGCTACACCTTC. It is translated as CASRKTVYGYTF.

This chain uses TRBV28 with TRBJ1-3; no clear D gene. V was clipped by 3 bases and J by 0 bases, with 9 bases between them. Germline CDR1 is MDHEN and CDR2 is SYDVKM. The CDR3 covers 15 residues. The DNA of the CDR3 is TGTGCCAGCAGTTTCCAACCGCTCTCTGGAAACACCATATATTTT. It is translated as CASSFQPLSGNTIYF.

V and J are TRBV14 and TRBJ2-1; TRBD1 agrees at 8 bases. This CDR3 comprises 14 residues. Germline V gene lookup returns CDR1 SGHDN and CDR2 FVKESK. V lost 4 bases, J lost 7 bases, and 6 bases stayed unmatched. CDR3 residues: CASSPRTGYNEQFF. In nucleotides, the CDR3 is TGTGCCAGCAGCCCCCGGACAGGGTATAATGAGCAGTTCTTC.

V is TRBV2 and J is TRBJ2-1, with D unresolved. V was cut by 3 bases and J by 8 bases, with 8 bases left in between. This CDR3 region has 12 residues. Germline CDR1 is SNHLY and CDR2 is FYNNEI. The CDR3 DNA is TGTGCCAGCAGTGATTTATCTTATGAGCAGTTCTTC. It encodes CASSDLSYEQFF. The full variable domain, completed using reference TRBV2 and TRBJ2-1, is EPEVTQTPSHQVTQMGQEVILRCVPISNHLYFYWYRQILGQKVEFLVSFYNNEISEKSEIFDDQFSVERPDGSNFTLKIRSTKLEDSAMYFCASSDLSYEQFFGPGTRLTVL.

The chain joins TRBV5-1 to TRBJ1-1; no clear D. Germline loops: CDR1 SGHRS, CDR2 YFSETQ. Deletions cut 3 bases from V and 1 base from J, with 1 base between. The CDR3 is made up of 11 amino acids. DNA for the CDR3: TGCGCCAGCAGCTCGAACACTGAAGCTTTCTTT. Protein sequence: CASSSNTEAFF. The whole variable domain, filled in from reference TRBV5-1 and TRBJ1-1, reads KAGVTQTPRYLIKTRGQQVTLSCSPISGHRSVSWYQQTPGQGLQFLFEYFSETQRNKGNFPGRFSGRQFSNSRSEMNVSTLELGDSALYLCASSSNTEAFFGQGTRLTVV.

The chain employs TRBV9 and TRBJ2-1, with 14 bases fitting TRBD2. The CDR3 extends over 18 amino acids. CDR1 is SGDLS and CDR2 is YYNGEE in the germline V gene. The ends lost 0 bases at V and 7 bases at J; junction bases unmatched: 9. In DNA form, the CDR3 reads TGTGCCAGCAGCGTAGGCGGGACTAGCGGGAGTGGGGGGAATGAGCAGTTCTTC. It translates to CASSVGGTSGSGGNEQFF. Drawing the rest from reference TRBV9 and TRBJ2-1, the complete variable domain is DSGVTQTPKHLITATGQRVTLRCSPRSGDLSVYWYQQSLDQGLQFLIQYYNGEERAKGNILERFSAQQFPDLHSELNLSSLELGDSALYFCASSVGGTSGSGGNEQFFGPGTRLTVL.

The chain recombines TRBV19 with TRBJ2-1, with D unresolved. CDR1 is LNHDA, CDR2 SQIVND, per germline (reference sequence). This CDR3 contains 11 residues. CDR3 bases: TGTGCTCGGCGTGTCCCGGATGAGCAGTTCTTC. Translating gives CARRVPDEQFF.

The V and J genes are TRBV19 and TRBJ2-1; D tentatively fits TRBD1 or TRBD2 (5 bases each). The CDR3 is made up of 13 amino acids. Trimming removed 6 bases from V and 5 bases from J, with 11 bases in between. Germline CDR1 and CDR2: LNHDA and SQIVND (reference sequence). The CDR3 DNA sequence: TGTGCCAGTAGCTCCCGGGGCCACAATGAGCAGTTCTTC. Its protein product is CASSSRGHNEQFF.

The rearrangement links TRBV28 to TRBJ1-2; no clear D gene. CDR1 is MDHEN, CDR2 SYDVKM, per germline. This CDR3 is 13 amino acids long. V was shortened by 5 bases and J by 0 bases, with 7 bases between the two germline ends. CDR3 sequence: CASSTQPNYGYTF. The CDR3 DNA is TGTGCCAGCAGTACCCAACCTAACTATGGCTACACCTTC.

The chain employs TRBV5-6 and TRBJ1-2; D not resolved. Germline V gene lookup returns CDR1 SGHDT and CDR2 YYEEEE. Between the trimmed V and J ends, which lost 3 bases and 5 bases, there was a span of 17 bases. The CDR3 length is 15 residues. The CDR3 DNA sequence: TGTGCCAGCAGCTGGGGAGGGAACGAACGGTATGGCTACACCTTC. Translated: CASSWGGNERYGYTF.

V and J are TRBV27 and TRBJ1-1; TRBD1 might be the D (5 bases). Germline CDR1 MNHEY, CDR2 SMNVEV (reference sequence). Trimming removed 0 bases at V and 13 bases at J, with 12 bases between. The CDR3 consists of 12 residues. The CDR3 here is CASSLSGTFYFF. Here the CDR3 DNA reads TGTGCCAGCAGTTTATCCGGGACTTTTTATTTCTTT.

As DNA, the CDR3 is TGTGCCAGCCAGGACAGATACCAAGAGACCCAGTACTTC. Protein sequence: CASQDRYQETQYF. This chain connects TRBV19 to TRBJ2-5; D is perhaps TRBD1 (6 bases). V was clipped by 9 bases and J by 0 bases, with 11 bases between them. This CDR3 contains 13 residues. The germline V gene has CDR1 LNHDA and CDR2 SQIVND (reference sequence).

This chain links TRBV29-1 with TRBJ2-3, with 8 bases that match TRBD2. Germline CDR1 is SQVTM and CDR2 is ANQGSEA. This CDR3 comprises 14 residues. V gave up 3 bases and J gave up 4 bases; unmatched junction bases: 6. The CDR3 loop reads CSVESGRGADTQYF. DNA of the CDR3: TGCAGCGTTGAGAGCGGGAGAGGCGCAGATACGCAGTATTTT.

This rearrangement joins TRBV18 to TRBJ1-1; D may be TRBD1 (6 bases). Germline values: CDR1 KGHSH, CDR2 LQKENI. V lost 6 bases, J lost 0 bases, and 17 bases lay in between. There are 16 residues in the CDR3. The CDR3 DNA is TGTGCCAGCTCGAGGGGGGAGGGGACCTTGAACACTGAAGCTTTCTTT. Residues: CASSRGEGTLNTEAFF.

V usage is TRBV11-2 and J usage is TRBJ2-1; 8 bases are shared with TRBD2. J was trimmed by 2 bases and V by 4 bases; bases with no gene match: 7. The CDR3 length is 16 residues. Germline V gene lookup returns CDR1 SGHAT and CDR2 FQNNGV. The CDR3 region is CASSSIAGRAYNEQFF. Here the CDR3 DNA reads TGTGCCAGCAGCTCAATAGCGGGGCGCGCCTACAATGAGCAGTTCTTC.

As concerns this clone: Other DNA sequences from this sample encode an identical CDR3 as well. This chain links TRBV5-1 with TRBJ2-7; 9 bases fit TRBD2. The CDR3 loop spans 15 amino acids. The trim removed 2 bases at V and 0 bases at J, leaving 3 bases unmatched. Germline V gene data show CDR1 as SGHRS and CDR2 as YFSETQ. The CDR3 nucleotides read TGCGCCAGCAGCTTAGGACTAGCGAGCTCCTACGAGCAGTACTTC. This sequence encodes CASSLGLASSYEQYF.